This is a list of T cell receptor beta chains from one sample in a study of low-dose radiotherapy and immunotherapy resistance in tumors. TCRdb passed the reads through MiXCR, listing each CDR3 protein once. The sample includes roughly 56,000 distinct CDR3 sequences, approximately 22% of them seen just once. The material was PBMCs, obtained after low-dose radiotherapy plus immunotherapy. All receptors come from a male donor with prostate cancer. Each CDR3 is given with its conserved first and last residue. Fields, in order: V gene, J gene, CDR3 protein.

v_gene: TRBV6-6; j_gene: TRBJ1-2; CDR3aa: CASIGQGNGYTF
v_gene: TRBV20-1; j_gene: TRBJ2-7; CDR3aa: CSAPGTSGSLNEQYF
v_gene: TRBV5-4; j_gene: TRBJ1-2; CDR3aa: CASSPQGQGRLAYGYTF
v_gene: TRBV5-1; j_gene: TRBJ2-3; CDR3aa: CASSFGDTQYF
v_gene: TRBV7-9; j_gene: TRBJ2-2; CDR3aa: CAGRLATGELFF
v_gene: TRBV13; j_gene: TRBJ1-1; CDR3aa: CASSERDRGNTEAFF
v_gene: TRBV9; j_gene: TRBJ1-5; CDR3aa: CASSVDGSNQPQHF
v_gene: TRBV2; j_gene: TRBJ1-5; CDR3aa: CASSAGSNQPQHF
v_gene: TRBV6-2/TRBV6-3; j_gene: TRBJ2-1; CDR3aa: CASRRLANEQFF
v_gene: TRBV19; j_gene: TRBJ2-7; CDR3aa: CASSTGGTRGYEQYF
v_gene: TRBV5-1; j_gene: TRBJ2-5; CDR3aa: CASSSRTTETQYF
v_gene: TRBV15; j_gene: TRBJ2-3; CDR3aa: CATSRVALTVRGADTQYF
v_gene: TRBV12-3/TRBV12-4; j_gene: TRBJ2-3; CDR3aa: CASSLTGATITDTQYF
v_gene: TRBV20-1; j_gene: TRBJ2-5; CDR3aa: CSARTTETQYF
v_gene: TRBV29-1; j_gene: TRBJ2-1; CDR3aa: CSVADTDSYNEQFF
v_gene: TRBV6-2/TRBV6-3; j_gene: TRBJ1-5; CDR3aa: CASSPGWENQPQHF
v_gene: TRBV4-2; j_gene: TRBJ2-2; CDR3aa: CASSHPAGGPSDGELFF
v_gene: TRBV28; j_gene: TRBJ2-4; CDR3aa: CASSQLELAKNIQYF
v_gene: TRBV2; j_gene: TRBJ1-5; CDR3aa: CASGGWVRDQPQHF
v_gene: TRBV9; j_gene: TRBJ2-1; CDR3aa: CASSLRGGTYNEQFF
v_gene: TRBV5-4; j_gene: TRBJ2-5; CDR3aa: CASSRGTQSRETQYF
v_gene: TRBV12-3/TRBV12-4; j_gene: TRBJ2-2; CDR3aa: CASSLTSGNTGELFF
v_gene: TRBV19; j_gene: TRBJ2-5; CDR3aa: CASSLRTGSGLETQYF
v_gene: TRBV19; j_gene: TRBJ2-2; CDR3aa: CASSIIPGILTGELFF
v_gene: TRBV6-5; j_gene: TRBJ2-7; CDR3aa: CASGTAGPYEQYF
v_gene: TRBV2; j_gene: TRBJ2-4; CDR3aa: CASSEAYNLAKNIQYF
v_gene: TRBV27; j_gene: TRBJ1-4; CDR3aa: CASRIGRINEKLFF
v_gene: TRBV11-2; j_gene: TRBJ1-5; CDR3aa: CASSRNPGLNQPQHF
v_gene: TRBV5-1; j_gene: TRBJ2-1; CDR3aa: CASSLRVGNEQFF
v_gene: TRBV20-1; j_gene: TRBJ2-7; CDR3aa: CSAQEDSYEQYF
v_gene: TRBV12-3/TRBV12-4; j_gene: TRBJ1-2; CDR3aa: CASSLVNPGGGYTF
v_gene: TRBV6-1; j_gene: TRBJ1-1; CDR3aa: CASSEALLNTEAFF
v_gene: TRBV5-8; j_gene: TRBJ2-3; CDR3aa: CASSLGGGQYF
v_gene: TRBV7-9; j_gene: TRBJ2-1; CDR3aa: CASRPGLAGGEQFF
v_gene: TRBV11-2; j_gene: TRBJ2-1; CDR3aa: CASSLEGPGGQFF
v_gene: TRBV2; j_gene: TRBJ1-2; CDR3aa: CASSGTVGSYGYTF
v_gene: TRBV30; j_gene: TRBJ1-5; CDR3aa: CAWSADGQNQPQHF
v_gene: TRBV2; j_gene: TRBJ1-2; CDR3aa: CASSEIAGNYGYTF
v_gene: TRBV5-6; j_gene: TRBJ1-2; CDR3aa: CASSPLHRANGYTF
v_gene: TRBV7-2; j_gene: TRBJ2-1; CDR3aa: CASSDPGTIYNEQFF
v_gene: TRBV5-1; j_gene: TRBJ1-2; CDR3aa: CASSLRAGEGYTF
v_gene: TRBV12-3/TRBV12-4; j_gene: TRBJ1-5; CDR3aa: CASSFGPSNQPQHF
v_gene: TRBV29-1; j_gene: TRBJ2-1; CDR3aa: CSVADRGPYNEQFF
v_gene: TRBV7-2; j_gene: TRBJ2-3; CDR3aa: CASSPRAGGRTDTQYF
v_gene: TRBV6-8; j_gene: TRBJ2-3; CDR3aa: CASSQGSSGNTDTQYF
v_gene: TRBV5-1; j_gene: TRBJ2-5; CDR3aa: CASGLLLREDPQETQYF
v_gene: TRBV4-1; j_gene: TRBJ2-1; CDR3aa: CASSQAATSSYNEQFF
v_gene: TRBV7-2; j_gene: TRBJ2-7; CDR3aa: CASTQRAGNYEQYF
v_gene: TRBV5-1; j_gene: TRBJ2-1; CDR3aa: CASSSRISYNEQFF
v_gene: TRBV7-2; j_gene: TRBJ2-7; CDR3aa: CASSFTRGARRQYF
v_gene: TRBV27; j_gene: TRBJ2-3; CDR3aa: CASSSLAGGRHTQYF
v_gene: TRBV3-1; j_gene: TRBJ2-5; CDR3aa: CASSLGPSGAETQYF
v_gene: TRBV29-1; j_gene: TRBJ1-1; CDR3aa: CSVEPRQGNTEAFF